Below are 11 T cell receptor beta chains sequenced from a single sample in a study of blood T cells in healthy people across ages. Next came a second PCR, run for about 7 to 12 cycles, which used a sample-barcoded 5' primer along with a J-beta primer mix. TCRdb ran MiXCR on the 5' RACE reads and lists one entry per CDR3 protein. The sample comprises 700,000 to 850,000 distinct CDR3 sequences, about 34% of which are singletons, and under 15% rests with the top ten. Sequencing input: blood. Receptors originate from a man aged 18 to 35 in good health.

In regard to this clonotype: Given a much more abundant clone one base away, this may be a read error. This chain connects TRBV12-3 or TRBV12-4 to TRBJ2-1, with TRBD1 matching 9 bases. The J call is uncertain, as TRBJ2-7 better fits the DNA end. This CDR3 is built from 17 residues. The CDR3 region is CASSSRTGARLYNEQYF. CDR3 DNA: TGTGCCAGCAGTTCCCGGACAGGGGCAAGACTGTACAATGAGCAGTACTTC.

The chain is built from TRBV27 and TRBJ1-1; 9 bases agree with TRBD1. Germline V gives CDR1 MNHEY, CDR2 SMNVEV (reference sequence). Trimming at V came to 5 bases and at J to 3 bases, leaving 4 bases not matched to a gene. There are 14 residues in the CDR3. The CDR3: CASSNDRGYTEAFF. The CDR3 DNA is TGTGCCAGCAGTAACGACAGGGGGTACACTGAAGCTTTCTTT.

This chain uses TRBV4-1 with TRBJ1-4; no clear D gene. The V end was cut by 2 bases, the J end by 5 bases, with 12 bases between. Germline loops: CDR1 MGHRA, CDR2 YSYEKL. The CDR3 covers 15 residues. CDR3: CASSQLGLANEKLFF. The DNA for the CDR3 is TGCGCCAGCAGCCAACTGGGGTTAGCAAATGAAAAACTGTTTTTT.

This clonotype was found many times. The chain couples TRBV9 to TRBJ2-1, with D maybe TRBD2 (5 bases). Germline CDR1 reads SGDLS; CDR2 reads YYNGEE. V lost 1 base and J 0 bases, leaving 8 bases between the germline ends. The CDR3 consists of 15 residues. The DNA for the CDR3 is TGTGCCAGCAGCGTATTGGGGAGCTCCTACAATGAGCAGTTCTTC. Its translation is CASSVLGSSYNEQFF.

The rearrangement links TRBV20-1 to TRBJ2-4; D may be TRBD1 (6 bases). V was trimmed by 3 bases and J by 1 base, leaving 7 bases between them. The CDR3 is 13 residues long. Germline V gives CDR1 DFQATT, CDR2 SNEGSKA (reference sequence). The CDR3 here is CSASRGAKNIQYF. Here the CDR3 DNA reads TGCAGTGCTAGTAGGGGGGCCAAAAACATTCAGTACTTC.

The CDR3 DNA reads TGCGCCAGCAGCCAGGAATACTACGCAGGGGCGGCAGATACGCAGTATTTT. This gives the protein CASSQEYYAGAADTQYF. The rearrangement uses TRBV4-1 and TRBJ2-3, with D perhaps TRBD1 (6 bases). Trimming removed 3 bases at V and 4 bases at J, with 20 bases between. The CDR3 has 17 residues. CDR1 and CDR2 (germline): MGHRA, YSYEKL.

As for this clonotype: At one end, the junction sequence differs from germline, possibly due to a read error. The V and J genes are TRBV4-3 and TRBJ2-4; no clear D. The germline V gene has CDR1 LGHNA and CDR2 YSLEER. The CDR3 consists of 15 residues. CDR3 sequence: CASSQGTIAKNNQYF. The DNA for the CDR3 is TGCGCCAGCAGCCAGGGTACTATAGCCAAAAACAATCAGTACTTC.

J is TRBJ1-2 and V is TRBV4-3; D not resolved. The germline V gene encodes CDR1 LGHNA and CDR2 YSLEER. V gave up 4 bases and J gave up 0 bases, with 12 bases separating them. The length of the CDR3 is 15 residues. The CDR3, as DNA: TGCGCCAGCAGCCGGGGTCTGGACCCTAACTATGGCTACACCTTC. Amino acids: CASSRGLDPNYGYTF.

The chain has TRBV3-1 and TRBJ2-1, with TRBD1 identical over 10 bases. V lost 0 bases and J lost 16; bases outside the gene matches: 18. Germline V gene data show CDR1 as LGHDT and CDR2 as YNNKEL (reference sequence). The CDR3 consists of 17 residues. The CDR3 coding sequence is TGTGCCAGCAGCCAAGATATAGGGACAGGGGCCTTTAAACTTAACTTCTTC. Encoded protein: CASSQDIGTGAFKLNFF.

V gene TRBV18 combines with J gene TRBJ2-1, with D possibly matching TRBD1 (5 bases). The germline gives CDR1 KGHSH, CDR2 LQKENI. Trimming left V 2 bases short and J 1 base short, with 9 bases between. This CDR3 spans 15 amino acids. In DNA form, the CDR3 reads TGTGCCAGCTCACCAGGGGCGGCGTCCTACAATGAGCAGTTCTTC. Its translation is CASSPGAASYNEQFF.

V is TRBV6-5 and J is TRBJ1-6; TRBD1 might be the D (5 bases). CDR1 and CDR2 (germline): MNHEY, SVGAGI. V shed 6 bases and J shed 7 bases, with 19 bases lying between them. The CDR3 contains 16 residues. CDR3 nucleotides: TGTGCCAGCAGCCTAACCGCTGGGGGTCTAAATTCACCCCTCCACTTT. This codes for CASSLTAGGLNSPLHF.